This passage covers 2 T cell receptor beta chains from one sample sequenced in a study of cytotoxic CD8 clonotypes in ibrutinib-treated CLL. Profiled with immunoSEQ multiplex PCR; TCRdb holds only in-frame clones, not every one. The data show approximately 100,000 clones, approximately 82% seen once. The starting material was PBMCs, obtained after 12 months of ibrutinib treatment. These receptors originate from a human donor with chronic lymphocytic leukemia.

This clone appeared once. The chain carries TRBV6-6 and TRBJ2-3; the D is unclear. The germline CDR1 and CDR2 sequences are MNHNY and SVGAGI (reference sequence). V was cut by 4 bases and J by 0 bases, with 11 bases left in between. The CDR3 is made up of 15 amino acids. DNA for the CDR3: TGTGCCAGCAGTTCTACTACAGTGAGCACAGATACGCAGTATTTT. It yields the protein CASSSTTVSTDTQYF.

V usage is TRBV21-1 and J usage is TRBJ2-5. TRBV21-1 is described as a pseudogene. CDR3 length: 16 amino acids. This chain's CDR3 is CASSKARGQPQETQYF. The CDR3 coding sequence is TGTGCCAGCAGCAAAGCGCGGGGACAACCCCAAGAGACCCAGTACTTC.